The entry below describes one T cell receptor beta chain. Germline V gene lookup returns CDR1 GTSNPN and CDR2 SVGIG (reference sequence). The CDR3 has 13 amino acids. V gave up 3 bases and J gave up 4 bases, with 10 bases separating them. This record belongs to a study of blood T cell repertoires in COVID-19. Study as a whole: The United States, Italy and Spain were the sources of the acute and convalescent COVID-19 samples.

The repertoire was sequenced with immunoSEQ multiplex PCR; TCRdb's copy has only in-frame clones and lacks some. The sample includes 130,000 to 150,000 clones, 81% of them seen just once. V gene TRBV30 combines with J gene TRBJ1-3; D unclear. The TCR was taken from a human donor with acute or convalescent COVID-19. The donor label of this sample is uncertain. What was sequenced was peripheral blood. The CDR3 here is CAWSGDLGNTIYF. The CDR3 coding sequence is TGTGCCTGGAGCGGGGATCTCGGAAACACCATATATTTT.